The sequence of this T cell receptor beta chain was determined in a study of blood T cell repertoires in COVID-19. Study context: Acute and convalescent COVID-19 samples came from the United States, Italy and Spain. PBMCs, B-cell-depleted T cells, or T cells provided the cDNA or gDNA that made up the material.

Original processing notes: Estimation of nucleated cell counts was performed using reference gene primer amplification. Some clones are missing from TCRdb's copy, which holds only in-frame ones; the method was immunoSEQ multiplex PCR. For V, J and clone size, that table is used; D and trimming come from the DNA. The sample carries more than 250,000 clones, roughly 85% recorded once. CDR1 and CDR2 (germline): KGHSH, LQKENI. The CDR3 has 12 residues. V lost 2 bases and J 6 bases, leaving 7 bases between the germline ends. V usage is TRBV18 and J usage is TRBJ1-2; D uncertain. The sample was peripheral blood. The TCR originated in a man between 45 and 60 years old with active or convalescent COVID-19. CDR3 sequence reads: CASSPGQHGYTF. CDR3 sequence (DNA): TGTGCCAGCTCACCAGGGCAGCATGGCTACACCTTC.